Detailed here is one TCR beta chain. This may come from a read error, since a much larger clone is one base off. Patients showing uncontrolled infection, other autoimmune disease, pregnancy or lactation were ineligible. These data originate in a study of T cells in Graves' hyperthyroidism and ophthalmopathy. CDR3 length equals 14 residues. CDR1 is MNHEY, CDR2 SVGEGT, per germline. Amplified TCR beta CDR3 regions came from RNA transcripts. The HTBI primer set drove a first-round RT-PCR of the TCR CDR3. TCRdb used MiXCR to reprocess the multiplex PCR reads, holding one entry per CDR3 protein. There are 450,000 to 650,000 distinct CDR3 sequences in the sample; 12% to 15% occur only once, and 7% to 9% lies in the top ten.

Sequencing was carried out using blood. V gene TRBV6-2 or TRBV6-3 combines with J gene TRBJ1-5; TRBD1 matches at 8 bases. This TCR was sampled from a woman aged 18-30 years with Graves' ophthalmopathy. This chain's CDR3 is CASSWNRGGQPRHF. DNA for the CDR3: TGTGCCAGCAGCTGGAACAGGGGGGGTCAGCCCCGGCATTTT.